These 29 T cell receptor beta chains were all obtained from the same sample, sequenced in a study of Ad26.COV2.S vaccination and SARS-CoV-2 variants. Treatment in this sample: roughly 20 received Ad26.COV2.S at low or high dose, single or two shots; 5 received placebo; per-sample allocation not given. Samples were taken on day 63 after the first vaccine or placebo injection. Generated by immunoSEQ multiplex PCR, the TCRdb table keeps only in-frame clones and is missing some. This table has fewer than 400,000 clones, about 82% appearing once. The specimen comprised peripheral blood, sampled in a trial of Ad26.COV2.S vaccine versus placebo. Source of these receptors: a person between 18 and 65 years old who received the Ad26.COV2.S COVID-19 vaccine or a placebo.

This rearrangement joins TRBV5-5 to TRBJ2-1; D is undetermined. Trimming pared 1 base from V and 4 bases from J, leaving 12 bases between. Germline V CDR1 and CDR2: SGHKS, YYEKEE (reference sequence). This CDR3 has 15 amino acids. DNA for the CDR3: TGTGCCAGCAGCTTGTTATGGGGTCTGTACAATGAGCAGTTCTTC. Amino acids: CASSLLWGLYNEQFF.

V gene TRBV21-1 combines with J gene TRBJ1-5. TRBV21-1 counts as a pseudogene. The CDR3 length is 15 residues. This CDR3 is CASSKGNTRNQPQHF. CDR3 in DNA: TGTGCCAGCAGCAAAGGGAATACAAGAAATCAGCCCCAGCATTTT.

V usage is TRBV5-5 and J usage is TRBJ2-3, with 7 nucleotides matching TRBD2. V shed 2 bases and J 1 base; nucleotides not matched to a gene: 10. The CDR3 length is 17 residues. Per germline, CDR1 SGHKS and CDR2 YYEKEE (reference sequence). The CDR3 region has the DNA TGTGCCAGCAGCTTTAGGCAGACGGGGGGACGCACAGATACGCAGTATTTT. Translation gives CASSFRQTGGRTDTQYF.

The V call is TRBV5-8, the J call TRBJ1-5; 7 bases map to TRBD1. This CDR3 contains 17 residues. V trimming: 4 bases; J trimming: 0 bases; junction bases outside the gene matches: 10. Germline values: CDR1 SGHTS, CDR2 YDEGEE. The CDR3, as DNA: TGTGCCAGCAGCCGGAAGGGGGCTCGGGATAGCAATCAGCCCCAGCATTTT. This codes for CASSRKGARDSNQPQHF.

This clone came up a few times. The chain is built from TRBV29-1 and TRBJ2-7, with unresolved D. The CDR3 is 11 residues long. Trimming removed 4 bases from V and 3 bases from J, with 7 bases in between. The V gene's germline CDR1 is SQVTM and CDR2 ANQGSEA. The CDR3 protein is CSVGWGYEQYF. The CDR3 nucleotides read TGCAGCGTTGGGTGGGGCTACGAGCAGTACTTC.

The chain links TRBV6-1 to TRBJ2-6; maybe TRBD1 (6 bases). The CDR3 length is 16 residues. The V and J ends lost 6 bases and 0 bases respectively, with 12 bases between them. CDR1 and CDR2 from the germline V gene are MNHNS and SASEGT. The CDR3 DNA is TGTGCCAGCAGCGAACAGGGACGCTCTGGGGCCAACGTCCTGACTTTC. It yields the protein CASSEQGRSGANVLTF.

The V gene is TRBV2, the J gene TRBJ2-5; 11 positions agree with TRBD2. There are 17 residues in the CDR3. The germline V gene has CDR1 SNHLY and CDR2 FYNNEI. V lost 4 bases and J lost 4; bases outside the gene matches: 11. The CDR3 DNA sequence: TGTGCCAGCAGTGGACCATCACTAGCGGGGGCTTTAGAGACCCAGTACTTC. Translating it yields CASSGPSLAGALETQYF.

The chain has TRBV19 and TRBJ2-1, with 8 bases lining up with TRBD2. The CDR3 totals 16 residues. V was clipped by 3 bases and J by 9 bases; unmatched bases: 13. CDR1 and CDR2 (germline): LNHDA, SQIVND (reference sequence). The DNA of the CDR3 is TGTGCCAGTAGTATTGTCCTAACGGGGGGGCATGGTGAGCAGTTCTTC. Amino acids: CASSIVLTGGHGEQFF.

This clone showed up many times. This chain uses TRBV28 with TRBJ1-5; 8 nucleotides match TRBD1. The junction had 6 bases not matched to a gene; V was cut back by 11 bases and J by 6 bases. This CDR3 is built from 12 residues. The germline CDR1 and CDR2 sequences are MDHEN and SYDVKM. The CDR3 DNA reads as TGTGCCGGCCGACAGGGGACTCAGCCCCAGCATTTT. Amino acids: CAGRQGTQPQHF.

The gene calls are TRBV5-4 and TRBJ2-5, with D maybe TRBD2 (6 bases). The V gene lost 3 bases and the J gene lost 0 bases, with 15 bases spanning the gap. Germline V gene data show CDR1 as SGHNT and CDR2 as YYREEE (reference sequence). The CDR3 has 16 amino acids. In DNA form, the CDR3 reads TGTGCCAGCAGCTCACGGGGGTATCAGGACCAAGAGACCCAGTACTTC. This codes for CASSSRGYQDQETQYF. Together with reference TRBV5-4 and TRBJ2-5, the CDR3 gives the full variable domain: ETGVTQSPTHLIKTRGQQVTLRCSSQSGHNTVSWYQQALGQGPQFIFQYYREEENGRGNFPPRFSGLQFPNYSSELNVNALELDDSALYLCASSSRGYQDQETQYFGPGTRLLVL.

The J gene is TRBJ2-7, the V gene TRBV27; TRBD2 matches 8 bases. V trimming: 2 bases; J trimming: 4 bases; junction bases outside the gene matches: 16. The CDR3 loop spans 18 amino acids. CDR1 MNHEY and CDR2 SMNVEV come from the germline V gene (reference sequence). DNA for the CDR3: TGTGCCAGCAGTTTAAAGGGCCTAGCGGGCCCACCTGATTACGAGCAGTACTTC. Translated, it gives CASSLKGLAGPPDYEQYF.

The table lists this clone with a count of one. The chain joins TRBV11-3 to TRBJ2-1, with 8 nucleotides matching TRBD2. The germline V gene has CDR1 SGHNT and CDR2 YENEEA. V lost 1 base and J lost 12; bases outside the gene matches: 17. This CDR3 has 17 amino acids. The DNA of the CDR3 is TGTGCCAGCAGCTTAGTAGGTCCAGCGGGGGCCCTGATCGGGCAGTTCTTC. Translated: CASSLVGPAGALIGQFF.

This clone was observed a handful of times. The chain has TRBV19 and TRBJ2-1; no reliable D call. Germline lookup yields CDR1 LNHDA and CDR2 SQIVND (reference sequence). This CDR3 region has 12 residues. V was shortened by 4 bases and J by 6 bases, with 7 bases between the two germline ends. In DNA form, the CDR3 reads TGTGCCAGTAGTAAACCCTCCAATGAGCAGTTCTTC. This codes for CASSKPSNEQFF.

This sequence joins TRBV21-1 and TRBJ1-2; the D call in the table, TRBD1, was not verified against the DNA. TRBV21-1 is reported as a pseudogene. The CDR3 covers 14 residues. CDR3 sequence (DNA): TGTGCCAGCCTTCGCCCCCGGGACAGAAAGGGCTACACCTTC. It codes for CASLRPRDRKGYTF.

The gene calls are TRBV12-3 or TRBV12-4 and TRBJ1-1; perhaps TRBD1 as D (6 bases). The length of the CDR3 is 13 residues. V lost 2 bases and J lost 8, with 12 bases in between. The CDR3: CASSLFGTPEAFF. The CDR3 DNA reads TGTGCCAGCAGTTTATTCGGGACACCAGAAGCTTTCTTT.

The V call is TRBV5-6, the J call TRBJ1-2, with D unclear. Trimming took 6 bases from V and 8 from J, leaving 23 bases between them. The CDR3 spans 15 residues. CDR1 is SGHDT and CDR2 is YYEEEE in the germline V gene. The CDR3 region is CASNLNAATFIGYTF. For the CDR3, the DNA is TGTGCCAGCAACCTGAACGCAGCTACCTTCATCGGCTACACCTTC.

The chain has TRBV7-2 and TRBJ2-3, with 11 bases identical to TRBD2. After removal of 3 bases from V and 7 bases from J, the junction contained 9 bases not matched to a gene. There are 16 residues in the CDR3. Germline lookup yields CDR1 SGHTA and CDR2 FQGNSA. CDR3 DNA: TGTGCCAGCAGCTTTTCCCTTAGCGGGGGGGCACATACGCAGTATTTT. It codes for CASSFSLSGGAHTQYF.

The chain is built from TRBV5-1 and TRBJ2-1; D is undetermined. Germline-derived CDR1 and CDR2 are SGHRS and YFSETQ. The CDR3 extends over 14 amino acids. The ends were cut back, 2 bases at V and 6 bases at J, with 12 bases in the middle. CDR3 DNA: TGCGCCAGCAGCTTTGGTACGGGCACCAATGAGCAGTTCTTC. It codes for CASSFGTGTNEQFF.

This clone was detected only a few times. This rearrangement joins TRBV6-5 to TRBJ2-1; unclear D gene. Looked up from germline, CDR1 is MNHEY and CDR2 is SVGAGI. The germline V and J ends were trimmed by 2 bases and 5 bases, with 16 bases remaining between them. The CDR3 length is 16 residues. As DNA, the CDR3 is TGTGCCAGCAGTTACGAAGGATGGGGATCCAACAATGAGCAGTTCTTC. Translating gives CASSYEGWGSNNEQFF.

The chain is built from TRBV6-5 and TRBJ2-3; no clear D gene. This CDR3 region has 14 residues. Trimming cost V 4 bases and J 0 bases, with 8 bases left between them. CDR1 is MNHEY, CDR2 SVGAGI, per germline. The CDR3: CASSLYASTDTQYF. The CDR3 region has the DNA TGTGCCAGCAGTTTATATGCTAGCACAGATACGCAGTATTTT.

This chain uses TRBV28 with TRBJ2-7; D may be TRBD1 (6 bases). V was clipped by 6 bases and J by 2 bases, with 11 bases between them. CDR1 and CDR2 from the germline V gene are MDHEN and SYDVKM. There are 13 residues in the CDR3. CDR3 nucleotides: TGTGCCAGCAGACCCAGGGGCCCCTACGAGCAGTACTTC. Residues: CASRPRGPYEQYF.

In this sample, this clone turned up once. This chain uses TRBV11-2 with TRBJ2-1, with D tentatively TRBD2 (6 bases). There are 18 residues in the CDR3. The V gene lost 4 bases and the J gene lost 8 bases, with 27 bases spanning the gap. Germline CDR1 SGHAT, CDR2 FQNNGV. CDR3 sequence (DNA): TGTGCCAGCAGCTGGACCCTGAACCCCACCCGGGAGCCCGATGAGCAGTTCTTC. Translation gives CASSWTLNPTREPDEQFF.

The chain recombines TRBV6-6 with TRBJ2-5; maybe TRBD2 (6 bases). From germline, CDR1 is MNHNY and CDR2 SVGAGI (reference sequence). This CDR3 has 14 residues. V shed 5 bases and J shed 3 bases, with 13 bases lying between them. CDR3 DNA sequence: TGTGCCAGCAGTACGGAGGGAACGAAAGAGACCCAGTACTTC. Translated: CASSTEGTKETQYF.

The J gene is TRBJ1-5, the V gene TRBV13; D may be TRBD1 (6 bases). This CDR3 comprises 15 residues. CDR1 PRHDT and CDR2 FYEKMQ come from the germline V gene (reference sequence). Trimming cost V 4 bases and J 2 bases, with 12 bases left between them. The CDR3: CASSSSQGGNQPQHF. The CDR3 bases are TGTGCCAGCAGCTCCTCACAGGGCGGCAATCAGCCCCAGCATTTT.

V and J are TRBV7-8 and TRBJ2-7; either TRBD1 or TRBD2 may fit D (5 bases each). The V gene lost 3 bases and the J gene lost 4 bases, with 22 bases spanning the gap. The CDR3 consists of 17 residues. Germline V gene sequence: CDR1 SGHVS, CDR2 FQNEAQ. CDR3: CASSFLIRAASGYEQYF. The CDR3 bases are TGTGCCAGCAGCTTCCTAATCAGGGCCGCCTCGGGGTACGAGCAGTACTTC.

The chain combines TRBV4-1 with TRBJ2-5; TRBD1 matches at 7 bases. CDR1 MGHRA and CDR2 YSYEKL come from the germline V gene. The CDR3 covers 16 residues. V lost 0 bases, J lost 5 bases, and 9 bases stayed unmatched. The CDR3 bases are TGCGCCAGCAGCCAAGAGAGACAGGGTTTTGGGGAGACCCAGTACTTC. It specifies CASSQERQGFGETQYF.

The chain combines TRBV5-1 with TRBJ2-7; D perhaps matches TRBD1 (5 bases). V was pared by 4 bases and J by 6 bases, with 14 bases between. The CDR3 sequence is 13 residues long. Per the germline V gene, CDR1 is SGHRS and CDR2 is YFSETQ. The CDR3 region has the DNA TGCGCCAGCAGCGAAACACAGGTGGCCGAGCAGTACTTC. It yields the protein CASSETQVAEQYF.

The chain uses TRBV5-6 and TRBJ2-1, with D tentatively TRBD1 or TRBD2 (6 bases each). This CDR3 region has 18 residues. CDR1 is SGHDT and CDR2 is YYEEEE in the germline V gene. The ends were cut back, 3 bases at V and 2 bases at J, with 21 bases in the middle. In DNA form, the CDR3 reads TGTGCCAGCAGCTATAATAGATTCGGGGGCAGAGCCTACAATGAGCAGTTCTTC. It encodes CASSYNRFGGRAYNEQFF.

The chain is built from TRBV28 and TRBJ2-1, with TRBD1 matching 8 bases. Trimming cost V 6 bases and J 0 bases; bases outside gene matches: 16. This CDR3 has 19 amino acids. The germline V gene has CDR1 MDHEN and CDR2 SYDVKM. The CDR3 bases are TGTGCCAGCAGGTCCCTTCAGGGGGCTTCATTGAGCTCCTACAATGAGCAGTTCTTC. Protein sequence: CASRSLQGASLSSYNEQFF.